This note documents a single TCR beta chain sequence. The data are from a study of T cells in Graves' hyperthyroidism and ophthalmopathy. Study summary: Sampling of peripheral blood happened at initial diagnosis, prior to any treatment.

There were TCR beta CDR3 regions amplified from RNA transcripts. Researchers ran a first-round RT-PCR on the TCR CDR3 using the HTBI primer set. TCRdb re-called the multiplex PCR reads through MiXCR, storing one row per CDR3 protein. Among tens of thousands of distinct CDR3 sequences, around 53% were seen once, and the ten largest hold under 30%. The receptor was derived from a woman between 35 and 50 years old with Graves' ophthalmopathy. The material sequenced was blood.

For the CDR3, the DNA is TGTGCCAGCAGTAAGAGGGGCCCCCAGAGCAATCAGCCCCAGCATTTT. It is translated as CASSKRGPQSNQPQHF. The chain combines TRBV6-5 with TRBJ1-5; a possible D gene is TRBD1 (5 bases). This CDR3 is built from 16 residues. The V end was cut by 5 bases, the J end by 1 base, with 15 bases between. Germline assignment: CDR1 MNHEY and CDR2 SVGAGI.